This T cell receptor beta chain was captured in a study of T-cell memory formation after mild COVID-19. Germline CDR1 and CDR2: SGHRS and YFSETQ. V shed 0 bases and J 10 bases; nucleotides not matched to a gene: 10. This CDR3 is built from 15 residues. Constant-segment primers were used for 5'RACE, and the resulting TCR alpha and TCR beta cDNA libraries carried sample barcodes and UMIs. MiXCR, run by TCRdb on the 5' RACE reads, gives a single entry per CDR3 protein. The table has 150,000 to 200,000 distinct CDR3 sequences, approximately 18% seen once. Study-wide results and limits: The study found balanced CD4/CD8 in clones contracting day 15 to 85 and a CD4+ lean in later expanders. Clones that contracted clustered mainly in CM and EM if CD4+ and in EMRA if CD8+.

Comment on this clonotype: Its antigen is unidentified.

Sequencing was performed on PBMCs or a T cell subset sorted from them (not recorded which). V usage is TRBV5-1 and J usage is TRBJ2-1; 7 bases match TRBD1. The receptor comes from a man between 18 and 29 years old who had mild COVID-19 (a few samples of this study predate the infection). Cell type and time point are not known. The CDR3 here is CASSLGDDRVNEQFF. CDR3 in DNA: TGCGCCAGCAGCTTGGGGGACGACAGGGTTAACGAGCAGTTCTTC. The variable domain in full, with the rest retrieved from reference TRBV5-1 and TRBJ2-1, is KAGVTQTPRYLIKTRGQQVTLSCSPISGHRSVSWYQQTPGQGLQFLFEYFSETQRNKGNFPGRFSGRQFSNSRSEMNVSTLELGDSALYLCASSLGDDRVNEQFFGPGTRLTVL.